Sequencing of this TCR beta chain was carried out in a study of T cells in Graves' hyperthyroidism and ophthalmopathy. RNA transcripts gave rise to amplified TCR beta CDR3 regions. The HTBI primer set served for first-round RT-PCR of the TCR CDR3. TCRdb ran MiXCR on the multiplex PCR reads and lists one entry per CDR3 protein. The table has fewer than 450,000 distinct CDR3 sequences, about a fifth seen once. There are 13 residues in the CDR3. Germline values: CDR1 MNHNS, CDR2 SASEGT. V was trimmed by 6 bases and J by 4 bases, leaving 12 bases between them. Sequencing input: blood. The source is a man aged 18 to 30 with Graves' ophthalmopathy. The chain links TRBV6-1 to TRBJ1-2, with D possibly matching TRBD1 (5 bases). The CDR3 here is CASSLGDGYGYTF. CDR3 nucleotide sequence: TGTGCCAGCAGCCTAGGGGACGGCTATGGCTACACCTTC.